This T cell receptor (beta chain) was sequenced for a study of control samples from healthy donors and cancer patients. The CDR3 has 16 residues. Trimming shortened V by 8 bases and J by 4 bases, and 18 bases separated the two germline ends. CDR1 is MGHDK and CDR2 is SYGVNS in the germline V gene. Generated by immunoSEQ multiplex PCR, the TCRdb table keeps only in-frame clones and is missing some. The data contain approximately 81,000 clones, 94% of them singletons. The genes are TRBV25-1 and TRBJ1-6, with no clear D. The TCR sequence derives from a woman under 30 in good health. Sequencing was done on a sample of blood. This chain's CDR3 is CASSLGSHNYNSPLHF. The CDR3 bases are TGTGCCAGCTCCCTTGGCAGCCATAATTATAATTCACCCCTCCACTTT.